The clone carrying this T cell receptor (beta chain) has a handful of counts. The data belong to a study of early T cells in non-severe SARS-CoV-2 infection. The CDR3 has 17 amino acids. With 2 bases clipped from V and 1 base from J, the junction kept 9 bases outside the gene matches. In germline, CDR1 is MGHRA, CDR2 YSYEKL. Unique molecular identifiers were attached to individual cDNA molecules. TCRdb processed the 5' RACE reads anew with MiXCR; each CDR3 protein has one entry. The data hold approximately 65,000 distinct CDR3 sequences, with around 10% observed a single time. This specimen was whole blood, taken at baseline. The sequence was obtained from an adult who was a healthcare worker with PCR-confirmed SARS-CoV-2 infection or an uninfected control (not recorded which). The chain has TRBV4-1 and TRBJ2-3; 7 nucleotides match TRBD1. DNA for the CDR3: TGCGCCAGCAGCCAAATTAACAGGGGAAGTGGCACAGATACGCAGTATTTT. The encoded protein is CASSQINRGSGTDTQYF.